These T cell receptor beta chains were read from a single sample in a study of T cell responses to AZD1222 COVID-19 vaccine. Libraries were prepared by immunoSEQ multiplex PCR; TCRdb keeps only in-frame clonotypes and omits some of them. The sample carries about 120,000 clones, roughly nine tenths recorded once. The sample in question was peripheral blood, obtained on day 0 of AZD1222 vaccination. The source is an adult in good health. Both conserved end residues are part of each CDR3. D genes are given only for firm matches. Some rows mark clone size as missing; the rest say once, few, many or name a class of expanded clone.

V gene: TRBV7-8; J gene: TRBJ1-6; D gene: TRBD1; clone size: -; CDR3 protein: CASSSTGSYSPLHF; CDR3 DNA: TGTGCCAGCAGCTCGACAGGGAGTTATTCACCCCTCCACTTT
V gene: TRBV3-1/TRBV3-2; J gene: TRBJ2-3; D gene: TRBD1; clone size: -; CDR3 protein: CASSQYTGETDTQYF; CDR3 DNA: TGTGCCAGCAGCCAGTATACAGGGGAAACAGATACGCAGTATTTT
V gene: TRBV4-1; J gene: TRBJ2-5; D gene: -; clone size: -; CDR3 protein: CASSQRTGETQYF; CDR3 DNA: TGCGCCAGCAGCCAAAGGACGGGGGAGACCCAGTACTTC
V gene: TRBV28; J gene: TRBJ1-1; D gene: -; clone size: -; CDR3 protein: CASVESGREAFF; CDR3 DNA: TGTGCCAGCGTAGAATCCGGGAGGGAAGCTTTCTTT
V gene: TRBV7-6; J gene: TRBJ1-1; D gene: TRBD1; clone size: -; CDR3 protein: CASSSDPGGTEAFF; CDR3 DNA: TGTGCCAGCAGCTCCGACCCAGGGGGCACTGAAGCTTTCTTT
V gene: TRBV6-5; J gene: TRBJ1-1; D gene: -; clone size: few; CDR3 protein: CASSYSRYLNTEAFF; CDR3 DNA: TGTGCCAGCAGTTACTCGAGGTACTTGAACACTGAAGCTTTCTTT
V gene: TRBV18; J gene: TRBJ1-2; D gene: -; clone size: -; CDR3 protein: CASSPEGTYGYTF; CDR3 DNA: TGTGCCAGCTCACCTGAGGGTACCTATGGCTACACCTTC
V gene: TRBV2; J gene: TRBJ1-1; D gene: -; clone size: -; CDR3 protein: CASKEGGDTEAFF; CDR3 DNA: TGTGCCAGCAAGGAGGGAGGGGACACTGAAGCTTTCTTT
V gene: TRBV6-5; J gene: TRBJ1-1; D gene: TRBD1; clone size: -; CDR3 protein: CASSSEQGWYTEAFF; CDR3 DNA: TGTGCCAGCAGTTCCGAACAGGGGTGGTACACTGAAGCTTTCTTT
V gene: TRBV5-5; J gene: TRBJ2-7; D gene: -; clone size: -; CDR3 protein: CASSRARNYSYEQYF; CDR3 DNA: TGTGCCAGCAGCCGGGCCCGGAACTACTCCTACGAGCAGTACTTC
V gene: TRBV29-1; J gene: TRBJ1-2; D gene: -; clone size: -; CDR3 protein: CSARLEGGYTF; CDR3 DNA: TGCAGCGCCCGGTTGGAGGGAGGCTACACCTTC
V gene: TRBV5-8; J gene: TRBJ1-5; D gene: -; clone size: -; CDR3 protein: CASGRSGRREQPQHF; CDR3 DNA: TGTGCCAGCGGCCGATCCGGACGGAGGGAACAGCCCCAGCATTTT
V gene: TRBV30; J gene: TRBJ1-1; D gene: -; clone size: -; CDR3 protein: CAWSRGVSGATEAFF; CDR3 DNA: TGTGCCTGGAGTCGTGGGGTCAGTGGAGCTACTGAAGCTTTCTTT
V gene: TRBV15; J gene: TRBJ2-7; D gene: -; clone size: -; CDR3 protein: CATSRDPGVHYEQYF; CDR3 DNA: TGTGCCACCAGCAGAGATCCCGGGGTTCACTACGAGCAGTACTTC
V gene: TRBV19; J gene: TRBJ1-5; D gene: TRBD1; clone size: once; CDR3 protein: CASSPTGGGQPQHF; CDR3 DNA: TGTGCCAGTAGTCCTACAGGGGGCGGTCAGCCCCAGCATTTT
V gene: TRBV7-2; J gene: TRBJ1-5; D gene: TRBD1; clone size: -; CDR3 protein: CASSGRGRDQPQHF; CDR3 DNA: TGTGCCAGCAGCGGCAGGGGGCGCGATCAGCCCCAGCATTTT
V gene: TRBV6-2/TRBV6-3; J gene: TRBJ1-5; D gene: -; clone size: -; CDR3 protein: CASSFDRNQPQHF; CDR3 DNA: TGTGCCAGCAGTTTTGACAGGAATCAGCCCCAGCATTTT
V gene: TRBV20-1; J gene: TRBJ2-5; D gene: -; clone size: -; CDR3 protein: CSARALETQYF; CDR3 DNA: TGCAGTGCTAGAGCATTGGAGACCCAGTACTTC
V gene: TRBV6-5; J gene: TRBJ1-2; D gene: TRBD1; clone size: -; CDR3 protein: CASSYVVGQGFYGYTF; CDR3 DNA: TGTGCCAGCAGTTACGTCGTGGGACAGGGGTTCTATGGCTACACCTTC
V gene: TRBV9; J gene: TRBJ1-1; D gene: -; clone size: -; CDR3 protein: CASSARLVNTEAFF; CDR3 DNA: TGTGCCAGCAGCGCCCGTCTAGTGAACACTGAAGCTTTCTTT
V gene: TRBV19; J gene: TRBJ2-1; D gene: -; clone size: -; CDR3 protein: CASIKGPPDNEQFF; CDR3 DNA: TGTGCCAGTATAAAGGGACCCCCTGACAATGAGCAGTTCTTC
V gene: TRBV2; J gene: TRBJ2-3; D gene: TRBD2; clone size: -; CDR3 protein: CASTLGGGGRGIHTQYF; CDR3 DNA: TGTGCCAGCACCCTGGGGGGTGGCGGGAGGGGAATTCATACGCAGTATTTT
V gene: TRBV2; J gene: TRBJ1-2; D gene: TRBD1; clone size: once; CDR3 protein: CASSDPRGSRVDYGYTF; CDR3 DNA: TGTGCCAGCAGTGATCCCAGGGGGAGTAGAGTGGACTATGGCTACACCTTC
V gene: TRBV29-1; J gene: TRBJ2-1; D gene: TRBD2; clone size: few; CDR3 protein: CSATLAGTYNEQFF; CDR3 DNA: TGCAGCGCCACTCTAGCGGGGACTTACAATGAGCAGTTCTTC
V gene: TRBV7-9; J gene: TRBJ1-6; D gene: TRBD1; clone size: -; CDR3 protein: CASSLQGAVSPLHF; CDR3 DNA: TGTGCCAGCAGCTTACAGGGGGCCGTTTCACCCCTCCACTTT
V gene: TRBV28; J gene: TRBJ2-7; D gene: -; clone size: -; CDR3 protein: CAISTASLGQYF; CDR3 DNA: TGTGCCATTTCGACAGCCTCCCTAGGGCAGTACTTC
V gene: TRBV7-9; J gene: TRBJ2-7; D gene: -; clone size: -; CDR3 protein: CASSFSRGDEQYF; CDR3 DNA: TGTGCCAGCAGCTTCTCCAGAGGCGACGAGCAGTACTTC
V gene: TRBV6-5; J gene: TRBJ1-5; D gene: -; clone size: -; CDR3 protein: CASRNGFGNQPQHF; CDR3 DNA: TGTGCCAGCAGGAACGGATTCGGGAATCAGCCCCAGCATTTT